Below are 10 T cell receptor beta chains sequenced from a single sample in a study of T cell responses to AZD1222 COVID-19 vaccine. The protocol was immunoSEQ multiplex PCR, while the TCRdb copy is restricted to in-frame clones and leaves out a portion. The data show roughly 62,000 clones, 76% seen once. The sequencing used peripheral blood, collected on day 0 of AZD1222 vaccination. These TCRs come from an adult in good health.

A word on this clone: Other DNA sequences in this specimen translate into the identical CDR3. The chain couples TRBV29-1 to TRBJ2-7; D unresolved. CDR1 is SQVTM and CDR2 is ANQGSEA in the germline V gene. The CDR3 totals 10 residues. V was shortened by 4 bases and J by 3 bases, with 4 bases between the two germline ends. CDR3 residues: CSVGGYEQYF. CDR3 bases: TGCAGCGTTGGAGGCTACGAGCAGTACTTC.

This chain connects TRBV28 to TRBJ1-2, with 9 bases aligning to TRBD1. The CDR3 runs to 15 residues. The germline gives CDR1 MDHEN, CDR2 SYDVKM. J gave up 6 bases and V 3 bases, and 8 bases lay outside the gene matches. The chain's CDR3 is CASSFSTGGRNGYTF. The CDR3 DNA is TGTGCCAGCAGTTTCTCGACAGGGGGAAGAAATGGCTACACCTTC.

The rearrangement uses TRBV7-3 and TRBJ2-5; D is unclear. Trimming shortened V by 1 base and J by 5 bases, and 8 bases separated the two germline ends. CDR3 length equals 13 residues. Germline V CDR1 and CDR2: SGHTA, FQGTGA. This chain's CDR3 is CASSLSQAETQYF. CDR3 DNA: TGTGCCAGCAGCTTAAGTCAGGCGGAGACCCAGTACTTC.

V gene TRBV27 combines with J gene TRBJ1-4; 8 bases are a match to TRBD1. V lost 6 bases, J lost 3 bases, and 3 bases stayed unmatched. The CDR3 runs 14 residues. Germline V gene data show CDR1 as MNHEY and CDR2 as SMNVEV (reference sequence). The CDR3 DNA reads as TGTGCCAGCAGCCGACAGGGGTCTAATGAAAAACTGTTTTTT. This sequence encodes CASSRQGSNEKLFF.

The chain couples TRBV11-3 to TRBJ2-5; 14 positions match TRBD2. The CDR3 sequence is 15 residues long. V dropped 5 bases and J dropped 4; count of bases not matched to a gene: 3. Germline CDR1 is SGHNT and CDR2 is YENEEA. The CDR3 reads CASSPGLAGGETQYF. CDR3 nucleotide sequence: TGTGCCAGCAGCCCTGGACTAGCGGGGGGAGAGACCCAGTACTTC.

The V call is TRBV18, the J call TRBJ2-1; 7 nucleotides agree with TRBD2. With V trimmed by 5 bases and J by 2 bases, 6 bases remained unmatched. Germline lookup yields CDR1 KGHSH and CDR2 LQKENI. CDR3 length equals 15 residues. CDR3 nucleotides: TGTGCCAGCTCATCCAAGCGGGGCACCTACAATGAGCAGTTCTTC. Its translation: CASSSKRGTYNEQFF.

The chain combines TRBV7-3 with TRBJ1-5; no clear D gene. The CDR3 is 13 residues long. Trimming took 5 bases from V and 6 from J, leaving 11 bases between them. The germline V gene has CDR1 SGHTA and CDR2 FQGTGA. The CDR3 region is CASSPTPGQPQHF. CDR3 DNA: TGTGCCAGCAGCCCGACCCCGGGTCAGCCCCAGCATTTT.

This chain joins TRBV7-2 and TRBJ1-5; the match to TRBD1 covers 7 bases. The CDR3 contains 14 residues. After removal of 5 bases from V and 7 bases from J, the junction contained 8 bases not matched to a gene. Germline values: CDR1 SGHTA, CDR2 FQGNSA. The CDR3 nucleotides read TGTGCCAGCAGCCCTCGACAGGGTGGCCAGCCCCAGCATTTT. Amino acid sequence: CASSPRQGGQPQHF. Filled out from reference TRBV7-2 and TRBJ1-5, the complete variable domain reads GAGVSQSPSNKVTEKGKDVELRCDPISGHTALYWYRQSLGQGLEFLIYFQGNSAPDKSGLPSDRFSAERTGGSVSTLTIQRTQQEDSAVYLCASSPRQGGQPQHFGDGTRLSIL.

This rearrangement joins TRBV9 to TRBJ2-6; D is possibly TRBD1 (6 bases). CDR1 is SGDLS and CDR2 is YYNGEE in the germline V gene. This CDR3 has 17 residues. The V end lost 3 bases, the J end lost 0 bases, and 13 bases lay between the germline ends. In nucleotides, the CDR3 is TGTGCCAGCAGCGACTTCGGACAGAGCTCTGGGGCCAACGTCCTGACTTTC. Its protein product is CASSDFGQSSGANVLTF.

A note on this clone: The same CDR3 is also encoded by other DNA sequences in this sample. The chain links TRBV9 to TRBJ2-7; no definite D call. The CDR3 sequence is 13 residues long. Trimming shortened V by 0 bases and J by 3 bases, and 7 bases separated the two germline ends. The germline gives CDR1 SGDLS, CDR2 YYNGEE. CDR3 sequence reads: CASSVGSDYEQYF. CDR3 in DNA: TGTGCCAGCAGCGTAGGTTCTGACTACGAGCAGTACTTC.